Listed below are T cell receptor beta chains from one sample, sequenced in a study of T cells in Graves' hyperthyroidism and ophthalmopathy. In TCRdb, the multiplex PCR reads were re-called with MiXCR into one record per CDR3 protein. Here the sample spans 700,000 to 950,000 distinct CDR3 sequences, over 35% being singletons. Source material: blood. The receptors were sampled from a woman aged 40 to 50 with Graves' hyperthyroidism. Each CDR3 is given with its conserved first and last residue. D genes are given only for firm matches. Clone size is not always given. Where it is, it says once, few, many or a class for expanded clones.

TRBV13	many	12	TRBJ1-6	.	TGTGCCAGCAACTGGGGATATTCACCCCTCCACTTT	CASNWGYSPLHF
TRBV7-9	many	14	TRBJ2-5	.	TGTGCCAGCAGCTCCCGTCCAGGACAAGAGACCCAGTACTTC	CASSSRPGQETQYF
TRBV6-5	.	15	TRBJ2-7	TRBD2	TGTGCCAGCAGTTACAGGTCTAGCGGGACCTACGAGCAGTACTTC	CASSYRSSGTYEQYF
TRBV7-3	many	13	TRBJ1-1	.	TGTGCCAGCAGCATGGGGCAGGACACTGAAGCTTTCTTT	CASSMGQDTEAFF
TRBV7-2	many	10	TRBJ1-1	.	TGTGCCGAAAGGGTGGGTGAAGCTTTCTTT	CAERVGEAFF
TRBV20-1	.	16	TRBJ2-7	TRBD1	TGCAGTGCTAGAGACCTTAAGACAGGGGGCGGATACGAGCAGTACTTC	CSARDLKTGGGYEQYF
TRBV2	many	13	TRBJ1-2	.	TGTGCCAGCAGCCGGACAGTTGACTATGGCTACACCTTC	CASSRTVDYGYTF
TRBV10-3	.	14	TRBJ2-7	.	TGTGCCAGCAGTTATACCCCCTTTACTAACGAGCAGTACTTC	CASSYTPFTNEQYF
TRBV25-1	many	12	TRBJ1-1	.	TGTGCCAGCAGTGATCTCGGCACTGAAGCTTTCTTT	CASSDLGTEAFF
TRBV4-3	.	17	TRBJ2-7	.	TGCGCCAGCAGCCAAGATCACGCACAGGGTGGATGGGTCGAGCAGTACTTC	CASSQDHAQGGWVEQYF
TRBV10-1	.	14	TRBJ2-7	.	TGTGCCAGCAGGACTGGGGGCTCTGCCTACGAGCAGTACTTC	CASRTGGSAYEQYF
TRBV18	.	13	TRBJ2-7	.	TGTGTCAGCTCACCGTCCAAACAGAGGGAGCAGTACTTC	CVSSPSKQREQYF
TRBV12-3/TRBV12-4	many	13	TRBJ1-4	.	TGTGCCAGCAGTGTCAGGGAGGATGAAAAACTGTTTTTT	CASSVREDEKLFF
TRBV11-2	many	15	TRBJ1-2	.	TGTGCCAGCAGCGTAGAAGCCGGGACCAACTATGGCTACACCTTC	CASSVEAGTNYGYTF